The next 3 T cell receptor beta chains were all read from a single sample in a study of Graves' ophthalmopathy and Graves' hyperthyroidism. TCR beta CDR3 regions were amplified from RNA transcripts. RT-PCR in the first round used HTBI primers; a second-round multiplex PCR followed. TCRdb re-called the multiplex PCR reads with MiXCR, one entry per CDR3 protein. The sample lists approximately 330,000 distinct CDR3 sequences, roughly 15% occurring once. The sequenced material came from peripheral blood. These TCRs come from an adult man with Graves' ophthalmopathy.

This clonotype was detected only once. J is TRBJ2-7 and V is TRBV7-8; D may be TRBD2 (5 bases). Germline CDR1 SGHVS, CDR2 FQNEAQ. This CDR3 has 14 residues. The V and J ends lost 8 bases and 3 bases respectively, with 17 bases between them. CDR3 DNA: TGTGCCAGCGGCCTTCGGGGTGGGCGCTACGAGCAGTACTTC. This sequence encodes CASGLRGGRYEQYF.

This chain joins TRBV3-1 and TRBJ2-2, with D unclear. The CDR3 loop spans 16 amino acids. Germline values: CDR1 LGHDT, CDR2 YNNKEL (reference sequence). The V end was cut by 1 base, the J end by 0 bases, with 9 bases between. This chain's CDR3 is CASSQANRPNTGELFF. The CDR3 DNA reads as TGTGCCAGCAGCCAAGCAAACCGCCCGAACACCGGGGAGCTGTTTTTT.

This clonotype was observed at least ten times. The chain couples TRBV5-1 to TRBJ1-2; D is perhaps TRBD1 (5 bases). Trimming left V 6 bases short and J 7 bases short, with 22 bases between. This CDR3 spans 15 amino acids. CDR1 is SGHRS, CDR2 YFSETQ, per germline. CDR3 region: CASTTTGRDFGGYTF. CDR3 bases: TGCGCCAGCACCACCACGGGCAGGGACTTTGGTGGCTACACCTTC. The complete variable domain, with remaining parts taken from reference TRBV5-1 and TRBJ1-2, reads KAGVTQTPRYLIKTRGQQVTLSCSPISGHRSVSWYQQTPGQGLQFLFEYFSETQRNKGNFPGRFSGRQFSNSRSEMNVSTLELGDSALYLCASTTTGRDFGGYTFGSGTRLTVV.